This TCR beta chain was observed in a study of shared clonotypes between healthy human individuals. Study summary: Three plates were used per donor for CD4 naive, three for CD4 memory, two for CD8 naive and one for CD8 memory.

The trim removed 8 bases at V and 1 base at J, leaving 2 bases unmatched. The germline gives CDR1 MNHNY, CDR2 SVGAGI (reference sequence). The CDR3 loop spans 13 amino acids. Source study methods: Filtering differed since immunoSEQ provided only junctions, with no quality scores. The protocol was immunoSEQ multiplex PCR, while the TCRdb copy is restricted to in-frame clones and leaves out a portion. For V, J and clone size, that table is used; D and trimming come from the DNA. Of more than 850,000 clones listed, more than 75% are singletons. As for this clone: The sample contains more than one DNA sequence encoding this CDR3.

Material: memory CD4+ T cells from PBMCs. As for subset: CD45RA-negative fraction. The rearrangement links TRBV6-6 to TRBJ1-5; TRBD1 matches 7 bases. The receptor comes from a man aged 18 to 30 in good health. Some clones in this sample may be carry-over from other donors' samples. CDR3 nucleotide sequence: TGTGCCAGCCGGGACAGAAGCAATCAGCCCCAGCATTTT. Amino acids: CASRDRSNQPQHF.